These 17 T cell receptor beta chains came from one sample sequenced in a study of cytomegalovirus exposure and HLA in healthy donors. Clones were read by immunoSEQ multiplex PCR, and TCRdb kept only the in-frame ones, dropping some. The repertoire holds 200,000 or so clones, with around nine tenths as singletons. Sequencing was performed on PBMCs. The receptor source for this set is a woman aged 18-35 years in good health and CMV-seronegative.

The chain has TRBV5-6 and TRBJ2-3, with a possible D match to TRBD1 (5 bases). The V end lost 2 bases, the J end lost 1 base, and 5 bases lay between the germline ends. CDR1 and CDR2 from the germline V gene are SGHDT and YYEEEE. CDR3 length: 13 residues. The CDR3 DNA sequence: TGTGCCAGCAGCTTAGGGGGCACAGATACGCAGTATTTT. Amino acid sequence: CASSLGGTDTQYF.

The CDR3 loop reads CASSLSELRLAVKGNEQFF. CDR3 nucleotides: TGTGCCAGCAGCTTGAGTGAGTTGAGACTAGCGGTTAAAGGGAATGAGCAGTTCTTC. V is TRBV5-6 and J is TRBJ2-1, with 9 positions matching TRBD2. The J segment lost 7 bases and the V segment lost 1 base, leaving 18 bases of the junction unmatched. This CDR3 is built from 19 residues. CDR1 and CDR2 from the germline V gene are SGHDT and YYEEEE.

The rearrangement uses TRBV2 and TRBJ1-3; no firm D call. V lost 5 bases and J 0 bases, leaving 11 bases between the germline ends. This CDR3 is 15 amino acids long. CDR1 is SNHLY, CDR2 FYNNEI, per germline. The DNA for the CDR3 is TGTGCCAGCAGTACTGGGCCCCGCTCTGGAAACACCATATATTTT. It codes for CASSTGPRSGNTIYF.

J is TRBJ2-3 and V is TRBV5-1; TRBD1 is a possible D gene (5 bases). Germline assignment: CDR1 SGHRS and CDR2 YFSETQ. Trimming removed 0 bases at V and 0 bases at J, with 8 bases between. CDR3 size: 15 residues. The CDR3 sequence: CASSLAGRSTDTQYF. DNA of the CDR3: TGCGCCAGCAGCTTGGCAGGGCGAAGCACAGATACGCAGTATTTT.

V is TRBV6-5 and J is TRBJ2-6, with TRBD1 matching 9 bases. The CDR3 runs to 16 residues. Germline V gene sequence: CDR1 MNHEY, CDR2 SVGAGI. V was pared by 4 bases and J by 2 bases, with 3 bases of the junction left unmatched. The CDR3 bases are TGTGCCAGCAGTTCACGGACAGGGGCTGGGGCCAACGTCCTGACTTTC. Protein sequence: CASSSRTGAGANVLTF.

The chain joins TRBV30 to TRBJ2-1; 10 bases match TRBD2. CDR1 is GTSNPN and CDR2 is SVGIG in the germline V gene (reference sequence). The CDR3 is 16 amino acids. Trimming removed 2 bases from V and 3 bases from J; junction bases left unmatched: 7. The CDR3 loop is CAWSWLAGAVYNEQFF. The CDR3 bases are TGTGCCTGGAGTTGGCTAGCGGGAGCTGTCTACAATGAGCAGTTCTTC.

The chain uses TRBV10-3 and TRBJ2-3, with TRBD2 matching 10 bases. The V gene end was trimmed by 4 bases and the J gene end by 2 bases; junction bases not matched to a gene: 6. The germline V gene encodes CDR1 ENHRY and CDR2 SYGVKD. The CDR3 has 16 amino acids. For the CDR3, the DNA is TGTGCCATCAGTGCCCTCAGCGGGAGGGCCACAGATACGCAGTATTTT. Its translation: CAISALSGRATDTQYF.

J is TRBJ2-3 and V is TRBV21-1; the table's D call, TRBD2, has no DNA check behind it. TRBV21-1 is termed a pseudogene. The CDR3 sequence is 14 residues long. This CDR3 is CASLQAGELDTQYF. CDR3 nucleotides: TGTGCCAGCCTACAGGCGGGAGAGTTGGATACGCAGTATTTT.

The rearrangement links TRBV25-1 to TRBJ2-3; 10 nucleotides align to TRBD2. Per the germline V gene, CDR1 is MGHDK and CDR2 is SYGVNS. After removal of 5 bases from V and 0 bases from J, the junction contained 11 bases not matched to a gene. CDR3 length: 18 residues. The chain's CDR3 is CASSTRGGTSESTDTQYF. The CDR3 DNA sequence: TGTGCCAGCAGTACAAGGGGGGGGACTAGCGAGAGCACAGATACGCAGTATTTT.

Of note for this clone: A read error may account for a junction end that differs from germline. The V call is TRBV28, the J call TRBJ2-5; TRBD1 matches 8 bases. This CDR3 has 15 residues. CDR1 is MDHEN and CDR2 is SYDVKM in the germline V gene. CDR3 sequence: CASSARQGRQGTQYF. CDR3 bases: TGTGCCAGCAGTGCCAGACAGGGGCGTCAAGGGACCCAGTACTTC.

The V and J genes are TRBV30 and TRBJ2-6, with D possibly TRBD1 on 6 matching bases. The V gene's germline CDR1 is GTSNPN and CDR2 SVGIG (reference sequence). The CDR3 consists of 12 residues. The V and J ends lost 5 bases and 13 bases respectively, with 15 bases between them. CDR3 amino acids: CAWQQGPQVLTF. Written as DNA, the CDR3 is TGTGCCTGGCAACAGGGCCCACAAGTCCTGACTTTC.

The genes are TRBV9 and TRBJ1-2; no firm D call. Germline V gene data show CDR1 as SGDLS and CDR2 as YYNGEE. The CDR3 totals 15 residues. V was shortened by 0 bases and J by 4 bases, with 13 bases between the two germline ends. Here the CDR3 DNA reads TGTGCCAGCAGCGTAGAGGCCGGGTTGGGCTATGGCTACACCTTC. Translated, it gives CASSVEAGLGYGYTF.

The chain uses TRBV9 and TRBJ1-3; the D gene is possibly TRBD1 (6 bases). This CDR3 is built from 15 residues. The V end lost 4 bases, the J end lost 0 bases, and 11 bases lay between the germline ends. CDR1 is SGDLS, CDR2 YYNGEE, per germline. The CDR3 DNA is TGTGCCAGCAGCAGTCAGGGGAGCTCTGGAAACACCATATATTTT. Its translation is CASSSQGSSGNTIYF.

V and J are TRBV6-1 and TRBJ2-3; perhaps TRBD2 as D (6 bases). V dropped 2 bases and J dropped 0 bases, with 21 bases sitting between them. This CDR3 has 19 amino acids. Germline CDR1 MNHNS, CDR2 SASEGT. This CDR3 reads CASSEYLSARGASTDTQYF. In nucleotides, the CDR3 is TGTGCCAGCAGTGAATACCTATCGGCGCGGGGCGCTAGCACAGATACGCAGTATTTT.

The chain recombines TRBV4-1 with TRBJ2-1; D remains unclear. CDR3 size: 13 residues. The V gene lost 3 bases and the J gene lost 1 base, with 4 bases spanning the gap. Germline V gene data show CDR1 as MGHRA and CDR2 as YSYEKL. CDR3 loop: CASSHQSYNEQFF. The CDR3 region has the DNA TGCGCCAGCAGCCATCAATCCTACAATGAGCAGTTCTTC.

This chain joins TRBV30 and TRBJ2-1; D is perhaps TRBD1 (5 bases). Germline V gene data show CDR1 as GTSNPN and CDR2 as SVGIG (reference sequence). V lost 5 bases, J lost 9 bases, and 14 bases lay in between. The CDR3 is 12 residues long. This CDR3 is CAWSPGFSEQFF. The CDR3 nucleotides read TGTGCCTGGTCTCCAGGGTTTAGTGAGCAGTTCTTC.

The CDR3 sequence: CASSIEVGQGEGANTGELFF. The DNA for the CDR3 is TGTGCCAGTAGTATAGAAGTGGGGCAGGGTGAAGGCGCGAACACCGGGGAGCTGTTTTTT. The V call is TRBV19, the J call TRBJ2-2, with D possibly being TRBD1 (5 bases). Germline V gene sequence: CDR1 LNHDA, CDR2 SQIVND (reference sequence). V lost 0 bases and J 0 bases, leaving 20 bases between the germline ends. This CDR3 is 20 amino acids long. The full variable domain, completed using reference TRBV19 and TRBJ2-2, is DGGITQSPKYLFRKEGQNVTLSCEQNLNHDAMYWYRQDPGQGLRLIYYSQIVNDFQKGDIAEGYSVSREKKESFPLTVTSAQKNPTAFYLCASSIEVGQGEGANTGELFFGEGSRLTVL.